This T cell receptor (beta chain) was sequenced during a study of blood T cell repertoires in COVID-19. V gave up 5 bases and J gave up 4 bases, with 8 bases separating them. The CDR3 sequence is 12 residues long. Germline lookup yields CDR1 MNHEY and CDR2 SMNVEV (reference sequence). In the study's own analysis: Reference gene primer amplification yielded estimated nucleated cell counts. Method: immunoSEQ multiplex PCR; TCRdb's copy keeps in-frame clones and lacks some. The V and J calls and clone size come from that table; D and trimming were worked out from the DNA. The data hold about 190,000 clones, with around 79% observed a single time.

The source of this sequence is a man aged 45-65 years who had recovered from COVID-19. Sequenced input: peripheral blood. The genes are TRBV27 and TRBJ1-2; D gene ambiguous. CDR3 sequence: CASSLSGYGYTF. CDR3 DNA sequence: TGTGCCAGCAGTCTCAGTGGCTATGGCTACACCTTC.